This T cell receptor (beta chain) derives from a study of CD4 and CD8 cells across lung adenocarcinoma regions (dated by TCRdb to the late 2010s). Broadly, across the study: Intratumor heterogeneity of the T cell receptor repertoire was examined by comparing tumor centers with tumor margins.

The method behind the library was PCR. Sequencer: HiSeq X Ten. TCRdb reran the public reads through fastp at Q25 and MiXCR, keeping productive beta chains. All rows with the same CDR3 protein become a single entry with the most common DNA and genes. The sample data list roughly 19,000 distinct CDR3 sequences, and under 60% of these were observed just once. The top ten constitute 55% to 65% of the sample. Patients with localized lung adenocarcinoma, a subtype of non-small cell lung cancer, were used as donors. Samples were obtained from the centers of localized lung adenocarcinomas. CD8+ T cells from tumor tissue were profiled separately from CD4+ T cells for TCR repertoire analysis. This clonotype was recorded many times. No antigen is known for it. No much larger clonotype is one base removed from it; base qualities were not supplied. The germline V and J ends show losses of 1 base and 13 bases respectively, and no gene match explains 16 bases of the junction. The CDR3 starts with the cysteine, ends with the phenylalanine, and has 16 residues. Left in the record is the CDR3 DNA by itself, 48 bases read in frame from the first base.

The clonotype comes from a female donor with lung adenocarcinoma. The CD4 and CD8 labels of this study may be unreliable. The V and J genes are TRBV12-3 or TRBV12-4 and TRBJ2-1; 7 bases in between match TRBD2. Source material: CD8+ T cells from the center of a lung tumor. In the paper's terms, the cell subset or site label means: tumor center region. This receptor carries the CDR3 CASSLGGRASGHTQFF. The DNA is TGTGCCAGCAGTTTAGGTGGTAGGGCTAGCGGCCATACCCAGTTCTTC.